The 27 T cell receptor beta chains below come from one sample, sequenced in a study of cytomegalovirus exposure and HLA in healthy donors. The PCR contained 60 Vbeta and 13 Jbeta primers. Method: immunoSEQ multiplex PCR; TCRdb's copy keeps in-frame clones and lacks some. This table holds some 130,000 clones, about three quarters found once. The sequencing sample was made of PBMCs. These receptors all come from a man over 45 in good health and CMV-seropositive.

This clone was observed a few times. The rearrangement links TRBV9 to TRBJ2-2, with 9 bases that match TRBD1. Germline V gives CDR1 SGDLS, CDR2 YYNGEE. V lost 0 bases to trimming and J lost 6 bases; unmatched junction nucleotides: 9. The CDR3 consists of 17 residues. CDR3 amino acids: CASSVGPRDRDPGELFF. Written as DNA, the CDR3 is TGTGCCAGCAGCGTAGGTCCCCGGGACAGGGATCCCGGGGAGCTGTTTTTT.

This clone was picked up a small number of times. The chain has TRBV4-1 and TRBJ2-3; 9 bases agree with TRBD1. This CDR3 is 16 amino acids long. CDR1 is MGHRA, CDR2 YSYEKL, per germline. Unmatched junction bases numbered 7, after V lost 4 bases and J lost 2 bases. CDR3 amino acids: CASSLNRDRVTDTQYF. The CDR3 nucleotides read TGCGCCAGCAGCCTTAACCGGGACAGGGTCACAGATACGCAGTATTTT.

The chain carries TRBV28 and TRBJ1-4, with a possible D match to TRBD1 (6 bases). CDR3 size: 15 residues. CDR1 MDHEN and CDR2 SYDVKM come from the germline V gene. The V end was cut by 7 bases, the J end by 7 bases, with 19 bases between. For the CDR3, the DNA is TGTGCCAGCACTCCGCCCTTGGCAGGGGTTGAAAAACTGTTTTTT. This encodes CASTPPLAGVEKLFF. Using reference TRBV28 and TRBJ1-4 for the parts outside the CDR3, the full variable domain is DVKVTQSSRYLVKRTGEKVFLECVQDMDHENMFWYRQDPGLGLRLIYFSYDVKMKEKGDIPEGYSVSREKKERFSLILESASTNQTSMYLCASTPPLAGVEKLFFGSGTQLSVL.

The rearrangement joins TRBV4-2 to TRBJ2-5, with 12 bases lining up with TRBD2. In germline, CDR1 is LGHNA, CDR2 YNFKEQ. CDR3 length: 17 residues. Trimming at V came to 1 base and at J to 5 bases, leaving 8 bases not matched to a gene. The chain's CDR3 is CASSQGNGLAGRETQYF. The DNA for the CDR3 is TGTGCCAGCAGCCAAGGCAACGGACTAGCGGGAAGGGAGACCCAGTACTTC.

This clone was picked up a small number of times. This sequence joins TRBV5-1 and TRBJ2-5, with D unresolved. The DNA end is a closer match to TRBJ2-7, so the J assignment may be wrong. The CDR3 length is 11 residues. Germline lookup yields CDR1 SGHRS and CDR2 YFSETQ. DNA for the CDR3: TGCGCCAGCAGCCCTTCCTACGAGCAGTACTTC. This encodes CASSPSYEQYF.

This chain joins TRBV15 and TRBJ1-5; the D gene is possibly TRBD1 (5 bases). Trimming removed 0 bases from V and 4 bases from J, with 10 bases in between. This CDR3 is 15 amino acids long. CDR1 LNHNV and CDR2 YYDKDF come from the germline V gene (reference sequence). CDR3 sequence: CATSRDYQGNQPQHF. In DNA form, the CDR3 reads TGTGCCACCAGCAGAGATTACCAGGGTAATCAGCCCCAGCATTTT.

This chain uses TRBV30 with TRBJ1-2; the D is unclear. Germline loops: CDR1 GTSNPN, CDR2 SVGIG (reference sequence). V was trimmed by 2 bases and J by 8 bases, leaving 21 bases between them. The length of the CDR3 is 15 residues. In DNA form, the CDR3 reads TGTGCCTGGAGTCCCTCGGACTTCCCTGAAGACGGCTACACCTTC. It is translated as CAWSPSDFPEDGYTF. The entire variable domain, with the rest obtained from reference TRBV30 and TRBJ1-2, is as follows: SQTIHQWPATLVQPVGSPLSLECTVEGTSNPNLYWYRQAAGRGLQLLFYSVGIGQISSEVPQNLSASRPQDRQFILSSKKLLLSDSGFYLCAWSPSDFPEDGYTFGSGTRLTVV.

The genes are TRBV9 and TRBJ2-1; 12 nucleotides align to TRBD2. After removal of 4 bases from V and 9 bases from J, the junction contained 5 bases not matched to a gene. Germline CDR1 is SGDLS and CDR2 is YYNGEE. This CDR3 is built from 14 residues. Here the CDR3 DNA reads TGTGCCAGCAGCCAGACTAGCGGGAGAGTTGAGCAGTTCTTC. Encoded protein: CASSQTSGRVEQFF.

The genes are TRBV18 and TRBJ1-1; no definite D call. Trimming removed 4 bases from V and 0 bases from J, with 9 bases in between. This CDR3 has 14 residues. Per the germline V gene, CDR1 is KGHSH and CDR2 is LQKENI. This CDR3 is CASSLAVMNTEAFF. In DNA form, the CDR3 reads TGTGCCAGCTCACTGGCAGTCATGAACACTGAAGCTTTCTTT.

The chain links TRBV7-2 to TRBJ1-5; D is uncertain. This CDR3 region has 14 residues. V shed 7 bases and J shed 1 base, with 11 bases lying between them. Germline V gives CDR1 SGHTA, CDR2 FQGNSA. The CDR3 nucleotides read TGTGCCAGCACACTATCGGCGAGCAATCAGCCCCAGCATTTT. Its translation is CASTLSASNQPQHF.

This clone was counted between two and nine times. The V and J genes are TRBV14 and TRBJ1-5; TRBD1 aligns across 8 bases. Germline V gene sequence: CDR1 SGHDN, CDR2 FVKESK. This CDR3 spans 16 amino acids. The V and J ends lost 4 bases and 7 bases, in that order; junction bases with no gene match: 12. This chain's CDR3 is CASSRSPGGFEQPQHF. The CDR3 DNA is TGTGCCAGCAGCCGTTCGCCAGGGGGCTTCGAGCAGCCCCAGCATTTT.

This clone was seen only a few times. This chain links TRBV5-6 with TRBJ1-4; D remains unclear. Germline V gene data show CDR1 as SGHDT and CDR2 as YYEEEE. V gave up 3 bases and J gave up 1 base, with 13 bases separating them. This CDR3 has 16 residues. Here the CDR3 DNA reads TGTGCCAGCAGCTCCGGGTGGTTGAGAACTAATGAAAAACTGTTTTTT. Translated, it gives CASSSGWLRTNEKLFF.

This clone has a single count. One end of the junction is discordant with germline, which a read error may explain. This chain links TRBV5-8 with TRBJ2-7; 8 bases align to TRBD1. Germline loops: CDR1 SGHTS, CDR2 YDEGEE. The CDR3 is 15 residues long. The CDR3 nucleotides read TGTGCCAGCAGCTCGACCGGGACAGGCCCAAAAACGGCCGACTTC. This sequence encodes CASSSTGTGPKTADF.

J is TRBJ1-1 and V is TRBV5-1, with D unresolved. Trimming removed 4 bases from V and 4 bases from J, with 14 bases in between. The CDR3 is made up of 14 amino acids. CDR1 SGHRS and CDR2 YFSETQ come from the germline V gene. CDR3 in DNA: TGCGCCAGCAGCGGAGGGAGCCTGGGCACTGAAGCTTTCTTT. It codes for CASSGGSLGTEAFF.

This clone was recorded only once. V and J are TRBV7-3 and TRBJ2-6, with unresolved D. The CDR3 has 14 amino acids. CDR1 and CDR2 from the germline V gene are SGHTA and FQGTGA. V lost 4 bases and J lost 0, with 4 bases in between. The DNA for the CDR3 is TGTGCCAGCAGCTCAGACTCTGGGGCCAACGTCCTGACTTTC. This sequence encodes CASSSDSGANVLTF. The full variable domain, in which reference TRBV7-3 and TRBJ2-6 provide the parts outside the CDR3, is GAGVSQTPSNKVTEKGKYVELRCDPISGHTALYWYRQSLGQGPEFLIYFQGTGAADDSGLPNDRFFAVRPEGSVSTLKIQRTERGDSAVYLCASSSDSGANVLTFGAGSRLTVL.

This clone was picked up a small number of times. CDR3 residues: CASSQGIQGETQYF. In DNA, the CDR3 is TGCGCCAGCAGCCAAGGAATCCAGGGAGAGACCCAGTACTTC. V and J are TRBV4-3 and TRBJ2-5, with a possible D match to TRBD1 (5 bases). This CDR3 region has 14 residues. Trimming pared 1 base from V and 4 bases from J, leaving 10 bases between. The germline V gene has CDR1 LGHNA and CDR2 YSLEER.

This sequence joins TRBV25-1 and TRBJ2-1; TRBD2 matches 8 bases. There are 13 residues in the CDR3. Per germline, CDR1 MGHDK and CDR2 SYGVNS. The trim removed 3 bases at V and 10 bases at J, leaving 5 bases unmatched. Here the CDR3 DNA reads TGTGCCAGCAGTGACGGATTAGCGGGAGAGCAGTTCTTC. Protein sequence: CASSDGLAGEQFF.

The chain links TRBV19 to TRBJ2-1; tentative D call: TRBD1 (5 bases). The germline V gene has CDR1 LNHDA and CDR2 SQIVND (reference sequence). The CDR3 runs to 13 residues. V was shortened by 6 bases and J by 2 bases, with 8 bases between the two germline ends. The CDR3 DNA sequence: TGTGCCAGTAGGCCGACAGCCTACAATGAGCAGTTCTTC. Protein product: CASRPTAYNEQFF.

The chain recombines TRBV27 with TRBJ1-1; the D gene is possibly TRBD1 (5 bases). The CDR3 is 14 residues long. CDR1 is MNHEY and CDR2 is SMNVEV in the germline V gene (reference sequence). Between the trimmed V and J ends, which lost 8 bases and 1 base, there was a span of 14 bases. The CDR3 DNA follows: TGTGCCAGCCGATTTATGACAGAGAACACTGAAGCTTTCTTT. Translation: CASRFMTENTEAFF.

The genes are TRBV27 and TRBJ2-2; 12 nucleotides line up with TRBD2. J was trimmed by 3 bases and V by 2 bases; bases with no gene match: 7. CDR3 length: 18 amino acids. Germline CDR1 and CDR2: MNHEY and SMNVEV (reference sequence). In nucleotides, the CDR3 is TGTGCCAGCAGTTTAGCTAGCGGGAGGGTTAAGTACACCGGGGAGCTGTTTTTT. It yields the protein CASSLASGRVKYTGELFF.

The CDR3 is CASSQRLARNEQFF. The CDR3 DNA reads TGCGCCAGCAGCCAGAGACTAGCGCGCAATGAGCAGTTCTTC. The rearrangement uses TRBV4-3 and TRBJ2-1; 8 bases map to TRBD2. V trimming: 3 bases; J trimming: 6 bases; junction bases outside the gene matches: 4. CDR3 length: 14 residues. Per the germline V gene, CDR1 is LGHNA and CDR2 is YSLEER.

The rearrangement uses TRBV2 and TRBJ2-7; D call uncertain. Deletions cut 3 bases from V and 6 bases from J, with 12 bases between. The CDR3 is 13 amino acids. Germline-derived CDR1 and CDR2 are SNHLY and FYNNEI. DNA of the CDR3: TGTGCCAGCAGTGAGAGCGTTACGGGCGAGCAGTACTTC. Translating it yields CASSESVTGEQYF. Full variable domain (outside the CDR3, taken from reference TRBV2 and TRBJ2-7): EPEVTQTPSHQVTQMGQEVILRCVPISNHLYFYWYRQILGQKVEFLVSFYNNEISEKSEIFDDQFSVERPDGSNFTLKIRSTKLEDSAMYFCASSESVTGEQYFGPGTRLTVT.

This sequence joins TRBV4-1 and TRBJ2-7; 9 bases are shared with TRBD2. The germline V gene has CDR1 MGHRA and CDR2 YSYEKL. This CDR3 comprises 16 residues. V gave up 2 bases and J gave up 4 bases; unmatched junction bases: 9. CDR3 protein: CASSQPTSGQGYEQYF. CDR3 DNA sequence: TGCGCCAGCAGCCAACCTACTAGCGGGCAGGGATACGAGCAGTACTTC.

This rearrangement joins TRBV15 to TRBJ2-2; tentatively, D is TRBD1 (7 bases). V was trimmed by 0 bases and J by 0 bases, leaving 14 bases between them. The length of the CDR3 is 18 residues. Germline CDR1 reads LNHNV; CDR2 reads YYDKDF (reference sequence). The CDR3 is CATSRDGRGDPNTGELFF. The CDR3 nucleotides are TGTGCCACCAGCAGAGATGGCAGGGGGGACCCGAACACCGGGGAGCTGTTTTTT. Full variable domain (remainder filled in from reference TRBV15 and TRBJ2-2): DAMVIQNPRYQVTQFGKPVTLSCSQTLNHNVMYWYQQKSSQAPKLLFHYYDKDFNNEADTPDNFQSRRPNTSFCFLDIRSPGLGDTAMYLCATSRDGRGDPNTGELFFGEGSRLTVL.

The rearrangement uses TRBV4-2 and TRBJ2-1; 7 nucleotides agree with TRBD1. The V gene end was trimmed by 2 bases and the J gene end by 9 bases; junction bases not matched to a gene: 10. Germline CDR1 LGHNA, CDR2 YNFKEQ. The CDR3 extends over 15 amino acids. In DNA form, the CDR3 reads TGTGCCAGCAGCCAACGACAGGGAGTTAGGGTTGAGCAGTTCTTC. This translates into CASSQRQGVRVEQFF.

CDR3 in amino acids: CASSSPSGSTDTQYF. The CDR3 region has the DNA TGTGCCAGCAGCTCTCCTAGCGGTAGCACAGATACGCAGTATTTT. The chain is built from TRBV9 and TRBJ2-3, with TRBD2 matching 7 bases. The CDR3 length is 15 residues. The germline gives CDR1 SGDLS, CDR2 YYNGEE. V lost 4 bases to trimming and J lost 0 bases; unmatched junction nucleotides: 5.

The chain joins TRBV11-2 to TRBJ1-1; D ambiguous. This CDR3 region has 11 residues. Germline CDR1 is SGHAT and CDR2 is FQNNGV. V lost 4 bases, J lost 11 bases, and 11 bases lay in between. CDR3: CASSSRFEAFF. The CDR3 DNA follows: TGTGCCAGCAGCTCCAGGTTTGAGGCTTTCTTT. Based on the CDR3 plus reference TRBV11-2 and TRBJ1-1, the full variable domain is EAGVAQSPRYKIIEKRQSVAFWCNPISGHATLYWYQQILGQGPKLLIQFQNNGVVDDSQLPKDRFSAERLKGVDSTLKIQPAKLEDSAVYLCASSSRFEAFFGQGTRLTVV.